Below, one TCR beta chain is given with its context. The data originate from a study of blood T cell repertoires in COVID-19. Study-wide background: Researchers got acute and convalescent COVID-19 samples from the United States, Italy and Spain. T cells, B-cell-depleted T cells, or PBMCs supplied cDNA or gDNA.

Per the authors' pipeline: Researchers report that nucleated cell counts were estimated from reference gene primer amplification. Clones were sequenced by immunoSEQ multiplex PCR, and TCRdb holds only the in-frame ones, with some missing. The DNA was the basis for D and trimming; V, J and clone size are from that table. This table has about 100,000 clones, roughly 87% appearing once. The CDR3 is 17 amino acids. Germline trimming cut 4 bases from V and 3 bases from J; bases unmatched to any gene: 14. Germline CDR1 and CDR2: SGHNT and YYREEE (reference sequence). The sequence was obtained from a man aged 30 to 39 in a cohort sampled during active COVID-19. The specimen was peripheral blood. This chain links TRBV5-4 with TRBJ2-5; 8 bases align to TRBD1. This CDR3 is CASSLELDPTGEETQYF. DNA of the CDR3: TGTGCCAGCAGCCTGGAATTAGACCCGACAGGGGAAGAGACCCAGTACTTC.